This passage covers 20 T cell receptor beta chains from one sample sequenced in a study of blood T cell repertoires in COVID-19. TCRdb's table, derived via immunoSEQ multiplex PCR, lists solely in-frame clones and lacks some. This sample has fewer than 200,000 clones, with approximately 80% found just once. Sequencing was done on a sample of peripheral blood. These receptors were taken from a woman at least 80 years old with COVID-19, enrolled during active disease.

This chain connects TRBV5-1 to TRBJ2-7, with D perhaps TRBD1 (5 bases). This CDR3 comprises 14 residues. Germline V gene lookup returns CDR1 SGHRS and CDR2 YFSETQ. V was shortened by 5 bases and J by 2 bases, with 14 bases between the two germline ends. The CDR3 bases are TGCGCCAGCAGGAGGTCAGGGATTACCTACGAGCAGTACTTC. Its translation: CASRRSGITYEQYF.

The V call is TRBV6-5, the J call TRBJ2-4, with a weak D call TRBD2 (6 bases). CDR1 and CDR2 from the germline V gene are MNHEY and SVGAGI. The V and J ends lost 11 bases and 0 bases respectively, with 17 bases between them. The CDR3 loop spans 15 amino acids. This CDR3 is CAGPLPGGAKNIQYF. In DNA, the CDR3 is TGTGCCGGCCCCTTGCCCGGGGGAGCCAAAAACATTCAGTACTTC.

The V gene is TRBV3-1 (or the pseudogene TRBV3-2), the J gene TRBJ2-5, with 10 bases fitting TRBD2. Germline V lookup: CDR1 LGHDT, CDR2 YNNKEL (reference sequence). The CDR3 contains 15 residues. V gave up 3 bases and J gave up 1 base; unmatched junction bases: 2. CDR3 in DNA: TGTGCCAGCAGCCAGTCTAGCGGGGGCCAAGAGACCCAGTACTTC. This gives the protein CASSQSSGGQETQYF.

This chain uses TRBV10-3 with TRBJ2-7; 8 bases match TRBD2. V shed 3 bases, J shed 3 bases, and the junction held 4 bases outside the gene matches. Per the germline V gene, CDR1 is ENHRY and CDR2 is SYGVKD. This CDR3 is 14 amino acids long. CDR3 DNA: TGTGCCATCAGTGACGGGACTAGAGTCTACGAGCAGTACTTC. It translates to CAISDGTRVYEQYF.

V is TRBV12-3 or TRBV12-4 and J is TRBJ2-4, with 8 positions matching TRBD2. The CDR3 runs 12 residues. The V gene end was trimmed by 6 bases and the J gene end by 10 bases; junction bases not matched to a gene: 5. CDR3 residues: CASRGLEAIQYF. The CDR3 coding sequence is TGTGCCAGCAGGGGACTAGAAGCAATTCAGTACTTC.

V usage is TRBV11-3 and J usage is TRBJ2-7; 7 bases fit TRBD2. The CDR3 has 14 amino acids. Unmatched junction bases numbered 8, after V lost 2 bases and J lost 7 bases. The germline V gene has CDR1 SGHNT and CDR2 YENEEA. CDR3 sequence: CASSLRRGSGEQYF. In nucleotides, the CDR3 is TGTGCCAGCAGCTTACGGCGGGGGTCGGGGGAGCAGTACTTC.

This clone came up once. The CDR3 spells CASSSYGGFSYEQYF. DNA of the CDR3: TGTGCCAGCAGTTCCTATGGAGGGTTCTCCTACGAGCAGTACTTC. The chain is built from TRBV28 and TRBJ2-7, with D possibly being TRBD2 (6 bases). The CDR3 consists of 15 residues. V was trimmed by 4 bases and J by 0 bases, leaving 13 bases between them. CDR1 is MDHEN and CDR2 is SYDVKM in the germline V gene.

This clone has more than one count but fewer than ten. The chain carries TRBV27 and TRBJ1-1, with no clear D. V was shortened by 1 base and J by 0 bases, with 9 bases between the two germline ends. There are 15 residues in the CDR3. The germline CDR1 and CDR2 sequences are MNHEY and SMNVEV (reference sequence). The CDR3 nucleotides are TGTGCCAGCAGTTTATTTGCGGAAATGAACACTGAAGCTTTCTTT. Its translation: CASSLFAEMNTEAFF.

The chain is built from TRBV6-5 and TRBJ2-2; TRBD1 matches 8 bases. Trimming took 9 bases from V and 5 from J; bases not matched to a gene: 5. The CDR3 has 13 amino acids. The V gene's germline CDR1 is MNHEY and CDR2 SVGAGI. CDR3 sequence (DNA): TGTGCCAGTCAGCAGGGGGCTACCGGGGAGCTGTTTTTT. Translated: CASQQGATGELFF.

This chain connects TRBV28 to TRBJ1-1; the D gene is possibly TRBD1 (5 bases). V was shortened by 3 bases and J by 6 bases, with 17 bases between the two germline ends. The CDR3 totals 15 residues. Germline V gene data show CDR1 as MDHEN and CDR2 as SYDVKM. CDR3 nucleotides: TGTGCCAGCAGTTTGGTGGAGGGGTTGAAAGCTGAAGCTTTCTTT. Encoded protein: CASSLVEGLKAEAFF.

The chain links TRBV28 to TRBJ1-5, with 8 bases identical to TRBD1. Trimming removed 5 bases from V and 9 bases from J; junction bases left unmatched: 12. The CDR3 sequence is 15 residues long. Germline V gene data show CDR1 as MDHEN and CDR2 as SYDVKM. CDR3 in DNA: TGTGCCAGCAGTCCGGGACAGGAGGGCCGGCGGCCCCAGCATTTT. Protein sequence: CASSPGQEGRRPQHF.

The chain joins TRBV7-9 to TRBJ2-2; possible D gene TRBD2, 5 bases. The V and J ends lost 6 bases and 1 base respectively, with 6 bases between them. The CDR3 is 13 residues long. The germline gives CDR1 SEHNR, CDR2 FQNEAQ (reference sequence). The CDR3 loop reads CASSRGNTGELFF. DNA for the CDR3: TGTGCCAGCAGTCGGGGGAACACCGGGGAGCTGTTTTTT.

This chain connects TRBV7-8 to TRBJ2-7, with 12 bases lining up with TRBD2. Trimming at V came to 5 bases and at J to 0 bases, leaving 5 bases not matched to a gene. This CDR3 contains 16 residues. The germline gives CDR1 SGHVS, CDR2 FQNEAQ. The CDR3 reads CASSPGTSGRSYEQYF. The CDR3 DNA reads TGTGCCAGCAGCCCTGGGACTAGCGGGCGCTCCTACGAGCAGTACTTC.

The genes are TRBV28 and TRBJ2-3, with a possible D match to TRBD2 (6 bases). There are 14 residues in the CDR3. V lost 7 bases, J lost 7 bases, and 18 bases lay in between. The germline CDR1 and CDR2 sequences are MDHEN and SYDVKM. The CDR3: CASMEGSSFHTQYF. The CDR3 nucleotides read TGTGCCAGCATGGAGGGTTCTTCCTTCCATACGCAGTATTTT.

The CDR3 loop is CATSDFGEQFF. In DNA, the CDR3 is TGTGCCACCAGTGATTTCGGTGAGCAGTTCTTC. V usage is TRBV24-1 and J usage is TRBJ2-1; D not certain. Trimming pared 1 base from V and 9 bases from J, leaving 3 bases between. The CDR3 has 11 residues. Germline V gene sequence: CDR1 KGHDR, CDR2 SFDVKD.

Only one count was recorded for this clone. This chain uses TRBV5-6 with TRBJ2-2; 9 bases fit TRBD2. V shed 8 bases, J shed 2 bases, and the junction held 10 bases outside the gene matches. Germline V lookup: CDR1 SGHDT, CDR2 YYEEEE. The CDR3 sequence is 16 residues long. The chain's CDR3 is CASFSSGALNTGELFF. CDR3 nucleotide sequence: TGTGCCAGTTTCTCTAGCGGGGCCTTAAACACCGGGGAGCTGTTTTTT.

The chain couples TRBV7-2 to TRBJ1-2; D is perhaps TRBD1 (6 bases). V lost 4 bases, J lost 2 bases, and 11 bases lay in between. The CDR3 sequence is 14 residues long. CDR1 is SGHTA, CDR2 FQGNSA, per germline. The CDR3 DNA reads TGTGCCAGCAGCTCGGGACATCCAAACTATGGCTACACCTTC. Its protein product is CASSSGHPNYGYTF.

V is TRBV5-1 and J is TRBJ2-7, with 13 bases lining up with TRBD2. Germline V CDR1 and CDR2: SGHRS, YFSETQ. There are 15 residues in the CDR3. J was trimmed by 3 bases and V by 2 bases; bases with no gene match: 2. CDR3 in DNA: TGCGCCAGCAGCTTCGGACTAGCGGGGGACTACGAGCAGTACTTC. It encodes CASSFGLAGDYEQYF.

J is TRBJ2-7 and V is TRBV27, with TRBD2 identical over 7 bases. The V and J ends lost 2 bases and 1 base, in that order; junction bases with no gene match: 5. Germline V gene lookup returns CDR1 MNHEY and CDR2 SMNVEV (reference sequence). The CDR3 covers 15 residues. This CDR3 reads CASSLGGEASYEQYF. DNA for the CDR3: TGTGCCAGCAGTTTAGGGGGGGAGGCTTCCTACGAGCAGTACTTC.

The chain has TRBV3-1 (or the pseudogene TRBV3-2) and TRBJ1-4, with TRBD1 matching 7 bases. The CDR3 totals 14 residues. Germline trimming cut 4 bases from V and 8 bases from J; bases unmatched to any gene: 7. Germline V CDR1 and CDR2: LGHDT, YNNKEL (reference sequence). The CDR3 here is CASSLRQGREKLFF. The DNA for the CDR3 is TGTGCCAGCAGCCTGCGACAGGGAAGGGAAAAACTGTTTTTT.